Listed below are T cell receptor beta chains from one sample, sequenced in a study of blood T cells in healthy people across ages. A single record per CDR3 protein comes from TCRdb applying MiXCR to the 5' RACE reads. Found here are 850,000 to 1,100,000 distinct CDR3 sequences, under 40% of them singletons; the top ten hold about 12%. Sequences were obtained from blood. Receptors were obtained from a man aged 18 to 30 in good health. The CDR3 runs from the conserved cysteine through the conserved F or W. The D gene is left open where the match is weak. Clone size is stated in some rows and not others, as once, few, many or a class when expanded.

J gene,D gene,V gene,clone size,CDR3 DNA,CDR3 protein
TRBJ2-3,.,TRBV18,once,TGTGCCAGCCAACGGACGGGTCCAACAGATGCGCAGTATTTT,CASQRTGPTDAQYF
TRBJ2-7,.,TRBV6-5,few,TGTGCCAGCAGTTACCCTACAGGGACCGAGCAGTACTTC,CASSYPTGTEQYF
TRBJ1-4,TRBD1,TRBV20-1,.,TGCAGTGCAAAATACAGGGGGACCCCTGAAACTAATGAAAAACTGTTTTTT,CSAKYRGTPETNEKLFF
TRBJ2-2,.,TRBV3-1,.,TGTGCCAGCAGCCCGCGGACGGCCCCGAACACCGGGGAGCTGTTTTTT,CASSPRTAPNTGELFF
TRBJ2-7,.,TRBV4-3,few,TGCGCCAGCAGCCAAGATCGGAGCGACTCCTACAATGAGCAGTACTTC,CASSQDRSDSYNEQYF
TRBJ1-1,.,TRBV12-3/TRBV12-4,.,TGTGCCAGCAGTCCTAGGGTAACCGCTGAAGCTTTCTTT,CASSPRVTAEAFF
TRBJ2-3,.,TRBV6-5,.,TGTGCCAGCCGAAACTGGGGCGGTGGAGGCACAGATACGCAGTATTTT,CASRNWGGGGTDTQYF
TRBJ2-3,.,TRBV29-1,.,TGCAGCGTTGGTCCAGGACTGCGCCCAGATACGCAGTATTTT,CSVGPGLRPDTQYF
TRBJ2-5,.,TRBV5-1,.,TGCGCCAGCAGTTTTGGAATAGGACAGACTGTGGAGACCCAGTACTTC,CASSFGIGQTVETQYF
TRBJ1-1,TRBD1,TRBV29-1,.,TGCAGCGCCCCCGGGACAGGGAACGTGGGCACTGAAGCTTTCTTT,CSAPGTGNVGTEAFF
TRBJ2-3,.,TRBV5-1,.,TGCGCCAGCAGCCCCGCGGGGCAGGGAAGCACAGATACGCAGTATTTT,CASSPAGQGSTDTQYF
TRBJ2-5,.,TRBV7-3,.,TGTGCCAGCAGCGTAGAGCCTCAAGAGACCCAGTACTTC,CASSVEPQETQYF
TRBJ1-4,.,TRBV6-5,few,TGTGCCAGCAGTTACGGGGAGAATGAAAAACTGTTTTTT,CASSYGENEKLFF
TRBJ2-1,TRBD1,TRBV19,.,TGTGCCAGTAGTGAAACAGGGGGCGGGGAGCAGTTCTTC,CASSETGGGEQFF
TRBJ1-2,.,TRBV20-1,.,TGCAGTGCCCCCGCGGACACTACTAACTATGGCTACACCTTC,CSAPADTTNYGYTF
TRBJ2-3,TRBD2,TRBV20-1,.,TGCAGTGCTAGGGTCCTAGCGGGGGGTCCCACAGATACGCAGTATTTT,CSARVLAGGPTDTQYF
TRBJ1-6,.,TRBV20-1,few,TGCAGTGCTAGACCCAGTGCCTCCAATTCACCCCTCCACTTT,CSARPSASNSPLHF
TRBJ1-2,.,TRBV4-1,few,TGCGCCAGCAGCCAAGGGGGAGGAGTGAACTATGGCTACACCTTC,CASSQGGGVNYGYTF
TRBJ2-3,TRBD2,TRBV2,.,TGTGCCAGCAGTGAAGGGCTAGCGGCCACAGATACGCAGTATTTT,CASSEGLAATDTQYF
TRBJ1-2,.,TRBV5-6,.,TGTGCCAGCAGCTTGAAGGCCAGAACTAACTATAGCTACACCTTC,CASSLKARTNYSYTF
TRBJ1-5,.,TRBV4-2,.,TGTGCCAGCAGCCTCGAGAGTAATCGGCCCCAGCATTTT,CASSLESNRPQHF
TRBJ2-5,TRBD2,TRBV9,few,TGTGCCAGCGGAGGGTCAACTAGCGTCCAAGAGACCCAGTACTTC,CASGGSTSVQETQYF
TRBJ2-5,.,TRBV6-2/TRBV6-3,.,TGTGCCAGCAGTGACACTAGCCTACAAGAGACCCAGTACTTC,CASSDTSLQETQYF
TRBJ1-5,.,TRBV5-5,.,TGTGCCAGCAGCTCCCACACCGGGACGAATCAGCCCCAGCATTTT,CASSSHTGTNQPQHF
TRBJ1-1,.,TRBV2,.,TGTGCCAGCAAGGAGGGGCTTGAAGCTTTCTTT,CASKEGLEAFF
TRBJ2-1,.,TRBV20-1,many,TGCAGTGCCCGGCCTTCAGGGAACAATGAGCAGTTCTTC,CSARPSGNNEQFF
TRBJ1-1,TRBD1,TRBV12-3/TRBV12-4,once,TGTGCCAGCAGTAATACAGGGGGCTCCGCTGAAGCTTTCTTT,CASSNTGGSAEAFF
TRBJ2-2,TRBD2,TRBV5-1,once,TGCGCCAGCAGCGATATTACTAGCGGGCTCTACACCGGGGAGCTGTTTTTT,CASSDITSGLYTGELFF
TRBJ2-3,.,TRBV20-1,few,TGCAGTGCTAGAGATCGGGCGGGGTCCACAGATACGCAGTATTTT,CSARDRAGSTDTQYF
TRBJ2-6,.,TRBV5-6,.,TGTGCCAGCAGCTTGCTCGGGGCCAACGTCCTGACTTTC,CASSLLGANVLTF
TRBJ1-1,.,TRBV7-9,few,TGTGCCAGCAGCTTAGCGCAGGGGAGGAACACTGAAGCTTTCTTT,CASSLAQGRNTEAFF
TRBJ2-3,.,TRBV6-6,few,TGTGCCAGCAGTCCCTCAGACAGAACAGATACGCAGTATTTT,CASSPSDRTDTQYF
TRBJ1-1,.,TRBV5-4,.,TGTGCCAGCAGCTCGACCCCGACAGCGAACACTGAAGCTTTCTTT,CASSSTPTANTEAFF
TRBJ2-7,TRBD1,TRBV6-2/TRBV6-3,.,TGTGCCAGCGGCGTTCCGGGACAGGGGACCTACGAGCAGTACTTC,CASGVPGQGTYEQYF
TRBJ2-5,.,TRBV21-1,.,TGTTGGACAGGGGAGTTTGGAGAGACCCAGTACTTC,CWTGEFGETQYF
TRBJ2-5,.,TRBV12-3/TRBV12-4,.,TGTGCCAGCAATAGCGAGGGCCCAGAGACCCAGTACTTC,CASNSEGPETQYF
TRBJ1-2,TRBD1,TRBV27,.,TGTGTCAGCAGTCTGAAGAATGAACCGGGACAGCCAGATTATGGCTACACCTTC,CVSSLKNEPGQPDYGYTF
TRBJ1-2,TRBD1,TRBV7-9,.,TGTGCCAGCACTTCAAGCCTGACCAGGGGGAACTATGGCTACACCTTC,CASTSSLTRGNYGYTF
TRBJ1-1,.,TRBV20-1,.,TGCAGTGCTAGAGATTCCAGGAACACTGAAGCTTTCTTT,CSARDSRNTEAFF
TRBJ1-4,.,TRBV14,.,TGTGCCAGCAGCCAAGCTACAATACGGGAAAAACTGTTTTTT,CASSQATIREKLFF
TRBJ1-5,TRBD1,TRBV12-3/TRBV12-4,few,TGTGCCAGCAGCCCCGTGACAGGGGGAAGTCAGCCCCAGCATTTT,CASSPVTGGSQPQHF
TRBJ2-1,.,TRBV4-3,.,TGCGCCAGCAGCCAGGTTCACTCCTACAATGAGCAGTTCTTC,CASSQVHSYNEQFF
TRBJ2-1,TRBD1,TRBV12-3/TRBV12-4,.,TGTGCCAGCAGTTTCGGGACAGGGGCTTTCAATGAGCAGTTCTTC,CASSFGTGAFNEQFF
TRBJ1-6,.,TRBV27,.,TGTGCCAGCAGAGGATTGAATTCACCCCTCCACTTT,CASRGLNSPLHF
TRBJ2-7,.,TRBV29-1,.,TGCAGCGTTGCTGGCAGGGGCAATGAGCAGTACTTC,CSVAGRGNEQYF
TRBJ2-1,TRBD1,TRBV2,.,TGTGCCAGCAGATTGGACAGGGTGAGCTCCTACAATGAGCAGTTCTTC,CASRLDRVSSYNEQFF
TRBJ1-1,.,TRBV24-1,.,TGTGCCACCAGGGGGGAGGGGTTTGAAGCTTTCTTT,CATRGEGFEAFF
TRBJ2-1,.,TRBV6-2/TRBV6-3,many,TGTGCCAGCAGTTACGGGCTAGCGCGGTACAATGAGCAGTTCTTC,CASSYGLARYNEQFF
TRBJ2-5,.,TRBV4-1,.,TGCGCCAGCAGCCAACGCGATGTTTCTTCGTACCAAGAGACCCAGTACTTC,CASSQRDVSSYQETQYF